This T cell receptor beta chain was recovered during a study of cytomegalovirus exposure and HLA in healthy donors. Study-wide results and limits: The study recorded about 150 TCR beta chains that were cytomegalovirus-associated.

This clone came up once. Its antigen remains unknown. The PCR contained 60 Vbeta and 13 Jbeta primers. The protocol was immunoSEQ multiplex PCR, while the TCRdb copy is restricted to in-frame clones and leaves out a portion. The sample records some 190,000 clones, about 83% being singletons. The CDR3 covers 15 residues. V trimming: 4 bases; J trimming: 5 bases; junction bases outside the gene matches: 9. The germline V gene encodes CDR1 SGHTA and CDR2 FQGNSA. The TCR comes from a man aged 40-55 years in good health and CMV-seropositive. What was sequenced was PBMCs. This chain joins TRBV7-2 and TRBJ1-2, with 8 bases matching TRBD1. The CDR3 region is CASSSRTGHGYGYTF. The CDR3 nucleotides read TGTGCCAGCAGCTCTAGGACAGGGCACGGATATGGCTACACCTTC.